There are many counts of the clone carrying this T cell receptor (beta chain). Assembly of TCR beta libraries relied on iRepertoire HTBI primers together with Arm-PCR of CDR3 regions. TCRdb reprocessed the multiplex PCR reads via MiXCR and lists one record per CDR3 protein. The sample includes 620,000 or so distinct CDR3 sequences, approximately 15% of them seen just once. The time point: newly diagnosed GD, antithyroid drugs for less than 3 months. TCR sequences were obtained from RNA taken from PBMCs. This sample is part of a study of regulatory T cells in long-lasting Graves disease. Turning to the study itself: Graves' patients who were just diagnosed had used antithyroid drugs for under 3 months.

CDR1 is SNHLY and CDR2 is FYNNEI in the germline V gene. The CDR3 extends over 13 amino acids. V was pared by 11 bases and J by 5 bases, with 18 bases between. The data also belong to a second study, concerning T cells in Graves' hyperthyroidism and ophthalmopathy.

The sequenced sample was peripheral blood mononuclear cells (PBMCs), obtained at new diagnosis, from a patient treated with antithyroid drugs. The source of this sequence is a woman aged 25 to 39 with Graves disease. The rearrangement joins TRBV2 to TRBJ1-2; D is uncertain. The CDR3 region is CAARASVLYGYTF. The CDR3 nucleotides are TGTGCCGCAAGGGCATCAGTCCTGTATGGCTACACCTTC.